The clone carrying this T cell receptor (beta chain) was seen more than once but under ten times. Its specificity is unknown. These data belong to a study of T cells in Graves' hyperthyroidism and ophthalmopathy. Study-level points and caveats: The model predicted ophthalmopathy a median approximately six months before onset. Expanded thyroid clonotypes (above 0.001) were mostly also found in blood. The authors' 13 V-J model separated ophthalmopathy from stable hyperthyroidism.

Researchers took RNA transcripts and amplified the TCR beta CDR3 regions from them. With the HTBI primer set, the TCR CDR3 went through a first round of RT-PCR. In TCRdb, the multiplex PCR reads were re-called with MiXCR into one record per CDR3 protein. The sample has a few hundred thousand distinct CDR3 sequences, 46% seen once. Germline loops: CDR1 MGHRA, CDR2 YSYEKL. CDR3 size: 18 residues. Unmatched junction bases numbered 8, after V lost 0 bases and J lost 1 base. Sequencing used peripheral blood or thyroid tissue (not recorded which). The chain is built from TRBV4-1 and TRBJ1-5; 8 nucleotides align to TRBD1. This clonotype was sampled from an adult woman with Graves' disease, either hyperthyroidism or ophthalmopathy (not recorded which). The CDR3 is CASSQDPGTGRSNQPQHF. The CDR3 region has the DNA TGCGCCAGCAGCCAAGATCCTGGGACAGGTCGGAGCAATCAGCCCCAGCATTTT.